Below are 20 T cell receptor beta chains sequenced from a single sample in a study of T cells in Graves' hyperthyroidism and ophthalmopathy. Amplified regions were TCR beta CDR3 sequences from RNA transcripts. The HTBI set primed first-round TCR CDR3 RT-PCR. MiXCR, applied by TCRdb to the multiplex PCR reads, yields one record per CDR3 protein. The sample holds under 350,000 distinct CDR3 sequences; 15% to 20% are singletons and the top ten take roughly 50%. The sequenced material came from blood. Receptor source: a woman aged 55-70 years with Graves' ophthalmopathy.

This clonotype was recorded at least ten times. The V and J genes are TRBV11-2 and TRBJ1-1; D gene unclear. V lost 0 bases, J lost 8 bases, and 10 bases lay in between. CDR3 size: 13 residues. Looked up from germline, CDR1 is SGHAT and CDR2 is FQNNGV. CDR3 protein: CASSLDRIGEAFF. For the CDR3, the DNA is TGTGCCAGCAGCTTAGATCGCATAGGCGAAGCTTTCTTT.

This clonotype was counted ten times or more. The chain recombines TRBV4-1 with TRBJ2-7; D not resolved. Per germline, CDR1 MGHRA and CDR2 YSYEKL. The V end was cut by 4 bases, the J end by 7 bases, with 20 bases between. The CDR3 has 15 amino acids. In DNA, the CDR3 is TGCGCCAGCAGCCCCTCCGAAGCGCGAGGTTGGGAGCAGTACTTC. This translates into CASSPSEARGWEQYF.

This clonotype was recorded at least ten times. This chain joins TRBV28 and TRBJ2-1; D gene unclear. The V end was cut by 2 bases, the J end by 9 bases, with 5 bases between. CDR1 is MDHEN, CDR2 SYDVKM, per germline. This CDR3 is built from 11 residues. This CDR3 reads CASSLGREQFF. The CDR3 DNA follows: TGTGCCAGCAGTTTAGGACGTGAGCAGTTCTTC.

This clonotype came up many times. This chain's CDR3 is CASSTGLAGDRTGELFF. As DNA, the CDR3 is TGTGCCAGCAGTACCGGACTAGCGGGAGATAGGACCGGGGAGCTGTTTTTT. This rearrangement joins TRBV28 to TRBJ2-2; 13 positions match TRBD2. The CDR3 loop spans 17 amino acids. With 5 bases clipped from V and 5 bases from J, the junction kept 8 bases outside the gene matches. Germline V lookup: CDR1 MDHEN, CDR2 SYDVKM.

This clonotype turned up a few times. The chain carries TRBV5-6 and TRBJ1-6; 10 bases are a match to TRBD1. Germline V gives CDR1 SGHDT, CDR2 YYEEEE. J gave up 10 bases and V 5 bases, and 6 bases lay outside the gene matches. There are 14 residues in the CDR3. CDR3 amino acids: CASSTGTGDSPLHF. The CDR3 nucleotides read TGTGCCAGCAGTACCGGGACAGGGGACTCACCCCTCCACTTT.

The chain combines TRBV12-3 or TRBV12-4 with TRBJ1-5; D is perhaps TRBD1 (6 bases). Between the trimmed V and J ends, which lost 6 bases and 4 bases, there was a span of 16 bases. CDR3 length equals 15 residues. The CDR3, as DNA: TGTGCCAGCAGGGGACATTCCAACCAGAATCAGCCCCAGCATTTT. It yields the protein CASRGHSNQNQPQHF.

This chain links TRBV28 with TRBJ1-2; no clear D gene. The CDR3 loop spans 15 amino acids. V dropped 8 bases and J dropped 1 base, with 17 bases sitting between them. The germline CDR1 and CDR2 sequences are MDHEN and SYDVKM. The DNA for the CDR3 is TGTGCCAGCTATGACCAATCCCACCGTAACTATGGCTACACCTTC. Translation: CASYDQSHRNYGYTF.

This clonotype showed up many times. The chain carries TRBV12-3 or TRBV12-4 and TRBJ1-2, with D perhaps matching TRBD1 (6 bases). Trimming shortened V by 2 bases and J by 4 bases, and 14 bases separated the two germline ends. This CDR3 has 15 residues. CDR3 in DNA: TGTGCCAGCAGTTTAACGGGGCAGGGGACCTATGGCTACACCTTC. Translated: CASSLTGQGTYGYTF.

The chain links TRBV12-5 to TRBJ2-6, with D unresolved. The CDR3 is 17 amino acids. The germline V gene encodes CDR1 LGHNT and CDR2 FRNRAP. Deletions cut 5 bases from V and 0 bases from J, with 14 bases between. This chain's CDR3 is CASGLRVVLSGANVLTF. The DNA of the CDR3 is TGTGCTAGTGGTCTACGAGTAGTCCTCTCTGGGGCCAACGTCCTGACTTTC.

The chain recombines TRBV12-3 or TRBV12-4 with TRBJ2-1, with a tentative D call TRBD1 (6 bases). Trimming removed 6 bases from V and 6 bases from J, with 18 bases in between. This CDR3 is 15 amino acids long. CDR3 residues: CASSLQGVGSNEQFF. CDR3 bases: TGTGCCAGCAGCTTACAGGGAGTGGGGAGCAATGAGCAGTTCTTC.

The chain carries TRBV13 and TRBJ2-1, with TRBD2 matching over 11 bases. Per germline, CDR1 PRHDT and CDR2 FYEKMQ (reference sequence). Trimming removed 1 base from V and 3 bases from J; junction bases left unmatched: 5. The CDR3 spans 17 residues. CDR3 protein: CASSLAALAGVYNEQFF. The CDR3 region has the DNA TGTGCCAGCAGCTTAGCGGCACTAGCGGGAGTCTACAATGAGCAGTTCTTC.

This clonotype was detected ten times or more. V and J are TRBV6-1 and TRBJ1-3, with D possibly matching TRBD1 (6 bases). The CDR3 sequence is 16 residues long. The V gene's germline CDR1 is MNHNS and CDR2 SASEGT. Trimming stripped 6 bases from V and 0 bases from J, with 15 bases between. The CDR3, as DNA: TGTGCCAGCAGCCGCGGACAGCCACTCTCTGGAAACACCATATATTTT. Its protein is CASSRGQPLSGNTIYF.

The V and J genes are TRBV5-1 and TRBJ1-1; 8 positions match TRBD1. V lost 4 bases, J lost 4 bases, and 3 bases stayed unmatched. Germline V gene data show CDR1 as SGHRS and CDR2 as YFSETQ. This CDR3 is built from 13 residues. DNA of the CDR3: TGCGCCAGCAGCATAGGGACAGGCACTGAAGCTTTCTTT. The encoded protein is CASSIGTGTEAFF.

In its sample, this clonotype was seen many times. The rearrangement uses TRBV6-1 and TRBJ1-1, with TRBD1 identical over 7 bases. The V segment lost 6 bases and the J segment 4 bases; nucleotides outside the gene matches: 5. The CDR3 has 13 amino acids. Germline values: CDR1 MNHNS, CDR2 SASEGT. The chain's CDR3 is CASRATGPTEAFF. DNA for the CDR3: TGTGCCAGCAGAGCGACAGGGCCCACTGAAGCTTTCTTT.

The sample holds many counts of this clonotype. J is TRBJ2-5 and V is TRBV5-1; maybe TRBD2 (6 bases). Germline V gene data show CDR1 as SGHRS and CDR2 as YFSETQ. Trimming cost V 0 bases and J 5 bases, with 11 bases left between them. The CDR3 length is 14 residues. The CDR3 nucleotides read TGCGCCAGCAGCTTGGATCCGGCGGGGGAGACCCAGTACTTC. Translation: CASSLDPAGETQYF.

This clonotype occurred many times. V and J are TRBV5-1 and TRBJ1-2; tentative D call: TRBD1 (6 bases). Trimming left V 3 bases short and J 4 bases short, with 13 bases between. This CDR3 has 14 amino acids. Germline-derived CDR1 and CDR2 are SGHRS and YFSETQ. The CDR3 nucleotides are TGCGCCAGCAGCTCGGGGGCAGGCAGCTATGGCTACACCTTC. This encodes CASSSGAGSYGYTF.

Ten or more counts support this clonotype. The genes are TRBV6-1 and TRBJ2-7; D perhaps matches TRBD2 (6 bases). V was cut by 7 bases and J by 0 bases, with 13 bases left in between. CDR1 and CDR2 from the germline V gene are MNHNS and SASEGT. The CDR3 spans 14 residues. Here the CDR3 reads CASTRRESSYEQYF. The CDR3 region has the DNA TGTGCCAGCACCCGGAGGGAGTCCTCCTACGAGCAGTACTTC.

In this sample, this clonotype turned up many times. The chain employs TRBV11-3 and TRBJ2-1, with D unresolved. There are 14 residues in the CDR3. CDR1 is SGHNT, CDR2 YENEEA, per germline. V lost 5 bases and J lost 5, with 13 bases in between. The CDR3 DNA is TGTGCCAGCAGCGAACGTCGAGCGCACAATGAGCAGTTCTTC. Translating it yields CASSERRAHNEQFF. The full variable domain, completed using reference TRBV11-3 and TRBJ2-1, is EAGVVQSPRYKIIEKKQPVAFWCNPISGHNTLYWYLQNLGQGPELLIRYENEEAVDDSQLPKDRFSAERLKGVDSTLKIQPAELGDSAVYLCASSERRAHNEQFFGPGTRLTVL.

On this clonotype itself: A much larger clone is a single base away; this may be a read error. The rearrangement joins TRBV18 to TRBJ1-2, with D possibly being TRBD1 (6 bases). The CDR3 covers 15 residues. Germline V gene lookup returns CDR1 KGHSH and CDR2 LQKENI. The CDR3: CASSPGANSNYDYTF. DNA of the CDR3: TGTGCCAGCTCACCGGGGGCAAATAGTAACTATGACTACACCTTC.

With regard to this clonotype: In this CDR3 the conserved last residue, phenylalanine or tryptophan, is missing, so a read error is likely. This sequence joins TRBV20-1 and TRBJ2-5, with 12 bases lining up with TRBD1. J gave up 4 bases and V 4 bases, and 13 bases lay outside the gene matches. The CDR3 has 17 residues. CDR1 and CDR2 from the germline V gene are DFQATT and SNEGSKA (reference sequence). For the CDR3, the DNA is TGCAGTGCTAAAGATCTAGGGGACAGGGGGCTTCGAGAGACCCAGTACCTC. Its translation is CSAKDLGDRGLRETQYL.